This T cell receptor (beta chain) came from a study of cytomegalovirus exposure and HLA in healthy donors. Of note for this clone: The antigen remains undetermined.

The study, taken as a whole, reports: The records held CMV serostatus as the only immune exposure information.

V lost 2 bases and J lost 6, with 11 bases in between. The CDR3 loop spans 14 amino acids. In germline, CDR1 is SGHAT, CDR2 FQNNGV. The PCR made use of 60 Vbeta and 13 Jbeta primers. Assay: immunoSEQ multiplex PCR; the TCRdb copy retains only in-frame clones and omits some. The sample includes some 130,000 clones, approximately 80% of them seen just once. The rearrangement uses TRBV11-2 and TRBJ2-1; a weak D match, TRBD2 (5 bases). This TCR was recovered from a man aged 25-45 years in good health and CMV-seronegative. Material: PBMCs. The CDR3 region has the DNA TGTGCCAGCAGCTTATTCCGGGGTGTCAATGAGCAGTTCTTC. This translates into CASSLFRGVNEQFF.